The rows below give T cell receptor beta chains drawn from one sample of a study of OX40 agonist ivuxolimab in advanced cancers. Sequencing used immunoSEQ multiplex PCR; TCRdb keeps in-frame clones, though not all of them. Of around 69,000 clones listed, 89% are singletons. The sample was CD4+ or CD8+ T cells sorted from blood, taken in a trial of the OX40 agonist ivuxolimab. The receptors were gathered from an adult with an advanced solid tumor such as melanoma, head and neck, liver or kidney cancer. CDR3s include the opening cysteine and the closing phenylalanine or tryptophan. Each record gives: CDR3 protein, CDR3 DNA, D gene, J gene, clone size, V gene. A D gene is named only where the DNA matches it firmly. Size values are once, few and many counts, or a class for expanded clones, and some rows have none.

cdr3_aa: CASSLSQGYGYTF; cdr3_nt: TGTGCCAGCAGCTTATCCCAGGGCTATGGCTACACCTTC; d_call: -; j_call: TRBJ1-2; clone_size: -; v_call: TRBV4-2
cdr3_aa: CAWSLGGQGSRNYGYTF; cdr3_nt: TGTGCCTGGAGTCTGGGTGGACAGGGGTCACGGAACTATGGCTACACCTTC; d_call: TRBD1; j_call: TRBJ1-2; clone_size: -; v_call: TRBV30
cdr3_aa: CASSLVGGVPQETQYF; cdr3_nt: TGTGCCAGCAGCTTAGTCGGGGGTGTCCCTCAAGAGACCCAGTACTTC; d_call: -; j_call: TRBJ2-5; clone_size: -; v_call: TRBV11-3
cdr3_aa: CASSSAGENTGELFF; cdr3_nt: TGTGCCAGCAGTTCCGCGGGAGAGAACACCGGGGAGCTGTTTTTT; d_call: TRBD2; j_call: TRBJ2-2; clone_size: -; v_call: TRBV28
cdr3_aa: CASSLPTVYSDTQYF; cdr3_nt: TGTGCCAGCAGTCTACCTACGGTATACTCGGATACGCAGTATTTT; d_call: -; j_call: TRBJ2-3; clone_size: -; v_call: TRBV6-1
cdr3_aa: CASSPLLSGSVYEQYF; cdr3_nt: TGTGCCAGCAGCCCACTTCTCAGCGGGAGCGTTTACGAGCAGTACTTC; d_call: TRBD2; j_call: TRBJ2-7; clone_size: -; v_call: TRBV14
cdr3_aa: CAWSANSYEQYF; cdr3_nt: TGTGCCTGGAGTGCGAACTCCTACGAGCAGTACTTC; d_call: -; j_call: TRBJ2-7; clone_size: -; v_call: TRBV30
cdr3_aa: CASSRGARLTDTQYF; cdr3_nt: TGTGCCAGTAGCAGAGGGGCGCGTTTGACAGATACGCAGTATTTT; d_call: -; j_call: TRBJ2-3; clone_size: -; v_call: TRBV19
cdr3_aa: CASSSRLAEYNEQFF; cdr3_nt: TGTGCCAGCAGTTCTAGACTGGCTGAATACAATGAGCAGTTCTTC; d_call: -; j_call: TRBJ2-1; clone_size: -; v_call: TRBV7-3
cdr3_aa: CAIRGQGDSSGANVLTF; cdr3_nt: TGTGCCATCAGAGGGCAGGGGGACTCCTCTGGGGCCAACGTCCTGACTTTC; d_call: -; j_call: TRBJ2-6; clone_size: -; v_call: TRBV10-3
cdr3_aa: CASSVRGGTEAFF; cdr3_nt: TGTGCCAGCAGTGTAAGGGGCGGCACTGAAGCTTTCTTT; d_call: -; j_call: TRBJ1-1; clone_size: -; v_call: TRBV6-1
cdr3_aa: CASSSLRYPQSRANVLTF; cdr3_nt: TGTGCCAGCAGCAGCTTGAGGTACCCACAAAGTCGGGCCAACGTCCTGACTTTC; d_call: -; j_call: TRBJ2-6; clone_size: -; v_call: TRBV7-8
cdr3_aa: CASSYTGLAGVYNEQFF; cdr3_nt: TGCGCCAGCAGCTATACGGGACTAGCGGGAGTATACAATGAGCAGTTCTTC; d_call: TRBD2; j_call: TRBJ2-1; clone_size: few; v_call: TRBV5-1
cdr3_aa: CASSNSGSGETQYF; cdr3_nt: TGTGCCAGCAGCAATAGCGGGAGCGGTGAGACCCAGTACTTC; d_call: TRBD2; j_call: TRBJ2-5; clone_size: -; v_call: TRBV11-2
cdr3_aa: CSVAGEPSSTDTQYF; cdr3_nt: TGCAGCGTAGCTGGGGAACCCTCTAGCACAGATACGCAGTATTTT; d_call: -; j_call: TRBJ2-3; clone_size: -; v_call: TRBV29-1
cdr3_aa: CASSIAPANTEAFF; cdr3_nt: TGTGCCAGTAGTATAGCGCCAGCCAACACTGAAGCTTTCTTT; d_call: -; j_call: TRBJ1-1; clone_size: -; v_call: TRBV19
cdr3_aa: CASSTPTETNEQFF; cdr3_nt: TGTGCCAGCAGCACTCCGACAGAGACGAATGAGCAGTTCTTC; d_call: -; j_call: TRBJ2-1; clone_size: few; v_call: TRBV7-3
cdr3_aa: CATSRERAGGLYNEQFF; cdr3_nt: TGTGCCACCAGCAGAGAACGGGCGGGAGGGCTCTACAATGAGCAGTTCTTC; d_call: TRBD2; j_call: TRBJ2-1; clone_size: -; v_call: TRBV15
cdr3_aa: CASRPGGSSTDTQYF; cdr3_nt: TGTGCCAGCAGACCTGGGGGTTCTAGCACAGATACGCAGTATTTT; d_call: -; j_call: TRBJ2-3; clone_size: -; v_call: TRBV28
cdr3_aa: CASSPQPVVSVSGNTIYF; cdr3_nt: TGTGCCAGCAGCCCCCAGCCCGTAGTGTCAGTCTCTGGAAACACCATATATTTT; d_call: -; j_call: TRBJ1-3; clone_size: -; v_call: TRBV5-4
cdr3_aa: CASSQSPLGILVNTEAFF; cdr3_nt: TGTGCCAGCAGCCAATCCCCTCTCGGGATACTGGTGAACACTGAAGCTTTCTTT; d_call: -; j_call: TRBJ1-1; clone_size: -; v_call: TRBV16
cdr3_aa: CASGQGAFYEQYF; cdr3_nt: TGTGCCAGCGGCCAGGGGGCTTTCTACGAGCAGTACTTC; d_call: TRBD1; j_call: TRBJ2-7; clone_size: -; v_call: TRBV6-5
cdr3_aa: CATSGWREGREEETQYF; cdr3_nt: TGTGCCACCAGCGGGTGGCGGGAGGGCCGGGAGGAAGAGACCCAGTACTTC; d_call: TRBD2; j_call: TRBJ2-5; clone_size: -; v_call: TRBV15
cdr3_aa: CASSEPPDTSGLSYEQYF; cdr3_nt: TGCGCCAGCAGTGAGCCTCCGGACACTAGCGGACTCTCCTACGAGCAGTACTTC; d_call: TRBD2; j_call: TRBJ2-7; clone_size: -; v_call: TRBV10-1